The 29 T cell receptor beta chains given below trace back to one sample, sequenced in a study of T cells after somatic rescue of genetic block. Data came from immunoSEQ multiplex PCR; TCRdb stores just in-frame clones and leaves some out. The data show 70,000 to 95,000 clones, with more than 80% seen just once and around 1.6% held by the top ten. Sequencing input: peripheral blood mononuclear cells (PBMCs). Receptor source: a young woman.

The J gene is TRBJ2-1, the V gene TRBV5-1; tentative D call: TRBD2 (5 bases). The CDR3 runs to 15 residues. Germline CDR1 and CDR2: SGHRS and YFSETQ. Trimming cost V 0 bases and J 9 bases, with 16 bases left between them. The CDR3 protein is CASSLDEGTDTEQFF. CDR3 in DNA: TGCGCCAGCAGCTTGGACGAGGGAACCGACACTGAGCAGTTCTTC.

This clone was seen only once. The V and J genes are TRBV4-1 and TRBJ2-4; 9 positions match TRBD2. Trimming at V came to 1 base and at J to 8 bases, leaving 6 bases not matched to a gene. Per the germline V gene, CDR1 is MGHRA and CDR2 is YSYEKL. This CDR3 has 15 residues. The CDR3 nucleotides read TGCGCCAGCAGCCAAGTGGCGGGAGGGTCGGACATTCAGTACTTC. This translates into CASSQVAGGSDIQYF.

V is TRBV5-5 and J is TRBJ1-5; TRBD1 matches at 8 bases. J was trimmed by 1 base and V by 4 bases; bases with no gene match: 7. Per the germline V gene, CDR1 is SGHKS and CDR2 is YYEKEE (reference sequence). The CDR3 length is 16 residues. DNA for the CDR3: TGTGCCAGCAGCCCCCTACAGGGGGGGAGCAATCAGCCCCAGCATTTT. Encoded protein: CASSPLQGGSNQPQHF.

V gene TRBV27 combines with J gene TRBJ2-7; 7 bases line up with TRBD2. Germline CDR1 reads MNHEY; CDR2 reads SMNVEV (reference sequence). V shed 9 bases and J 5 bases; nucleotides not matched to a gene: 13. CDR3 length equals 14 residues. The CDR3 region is CASKFGRTLDEQYF. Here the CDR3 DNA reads TGTGCCAGTAAATTCGGGAGGACCCTTGACGAGCAGTACTTC.

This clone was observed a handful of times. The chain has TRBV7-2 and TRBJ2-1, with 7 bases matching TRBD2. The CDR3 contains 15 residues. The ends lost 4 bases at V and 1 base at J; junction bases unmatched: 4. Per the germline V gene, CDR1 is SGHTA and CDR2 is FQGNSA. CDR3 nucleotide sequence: TGTGCCAGCAGCTGGAGCGGGGTGTCCTACAATGAGCAGTTCTTC. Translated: CASSWSGVSYNEQFF.

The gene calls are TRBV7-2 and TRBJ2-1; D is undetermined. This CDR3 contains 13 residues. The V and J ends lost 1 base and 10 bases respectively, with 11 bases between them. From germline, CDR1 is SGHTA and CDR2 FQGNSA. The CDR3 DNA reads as TGTGCCAGCAGCTTAGTTGAGACAAGGGAGCAGTTCTTC. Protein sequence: CASSLVETREQFF.

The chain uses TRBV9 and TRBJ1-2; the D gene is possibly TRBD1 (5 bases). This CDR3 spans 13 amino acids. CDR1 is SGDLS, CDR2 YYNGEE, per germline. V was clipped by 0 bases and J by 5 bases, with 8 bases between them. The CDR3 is CASSVVAGYGYTF. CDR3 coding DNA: TGTGCCAGCAGCGTAGTGGCAGGGTATGGCTACACCTTC.

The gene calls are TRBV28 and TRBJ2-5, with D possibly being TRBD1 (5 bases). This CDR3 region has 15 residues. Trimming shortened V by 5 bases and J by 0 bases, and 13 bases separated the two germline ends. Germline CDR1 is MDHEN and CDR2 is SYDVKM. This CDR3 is CASSPSTVYQETQYF. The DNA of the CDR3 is TGTGCCAGCAGTCCCTCGACAGTATACCAAGAGACCCAGTACTTC.

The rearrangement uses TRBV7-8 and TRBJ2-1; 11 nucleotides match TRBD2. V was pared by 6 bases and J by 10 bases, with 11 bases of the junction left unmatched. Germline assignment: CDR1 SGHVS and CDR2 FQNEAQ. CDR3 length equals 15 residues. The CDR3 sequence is CASSYLAGGLGEQFF. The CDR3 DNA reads TGTGCCAGCAGTTACCTAGCGGGAGGCCTCGGGGAGCAGTTCTTC.

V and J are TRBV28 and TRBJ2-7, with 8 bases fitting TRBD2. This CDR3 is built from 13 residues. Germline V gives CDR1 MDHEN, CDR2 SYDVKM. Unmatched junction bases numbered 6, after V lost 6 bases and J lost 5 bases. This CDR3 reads CASRGTRRHEQYF. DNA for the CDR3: TGTGCCAGCAGAGGGACTAGAAGGCACGAGCAGTACTTC.

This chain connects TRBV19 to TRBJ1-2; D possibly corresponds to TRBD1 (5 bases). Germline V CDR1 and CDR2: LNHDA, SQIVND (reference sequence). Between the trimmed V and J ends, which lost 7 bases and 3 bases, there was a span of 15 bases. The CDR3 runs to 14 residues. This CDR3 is CASNSQENDYGYTF. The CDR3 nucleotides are TGTGCCAGTAATTCACAGGAAAATGACTATGGCTACACCTTC.

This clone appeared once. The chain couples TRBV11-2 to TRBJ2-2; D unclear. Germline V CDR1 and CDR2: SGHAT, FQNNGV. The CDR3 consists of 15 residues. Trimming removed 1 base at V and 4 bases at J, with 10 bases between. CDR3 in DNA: TGTGCCAGCAGCTTAGTCCGGGCTACCACCGGGGAGCTGTTTTTT. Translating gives CASSLVRATTGELFF.

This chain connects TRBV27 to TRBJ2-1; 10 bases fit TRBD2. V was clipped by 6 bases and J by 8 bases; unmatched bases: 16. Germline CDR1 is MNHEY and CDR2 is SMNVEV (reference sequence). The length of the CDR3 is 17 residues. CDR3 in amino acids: CASSLPPSGRVGDEQFF. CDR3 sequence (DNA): TGTGCCAGCAGCTTACCCCCGAGCGGGAGGGTTGGCGATGAGCAGTTCTTC.

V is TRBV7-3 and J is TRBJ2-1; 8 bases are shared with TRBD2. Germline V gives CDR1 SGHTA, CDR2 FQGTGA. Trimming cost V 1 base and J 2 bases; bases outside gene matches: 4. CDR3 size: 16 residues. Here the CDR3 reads CASSLNLAGPYNEQFF. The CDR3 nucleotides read TGTGCCAGCAGCTTAAACCTAGCGGGCCCCTACAATGAGCAGTTCTTC.

CDR3 in amino acids: CASRGAGNTEAFF. Here the CDR3 DNA reads TGTGCCAGCCGGGGGGCGGGGAACACTGAAGCTTTCTTT. The chain carries TRBV2 and TRBJ1-1, with a weak D call TRBD1 (6 bases). Per the germline V gene, CDR1 is SNHLY and CDR2 is FYNNEI. Trimming pared 8 bases from V and 1 base from J, leaving 11 bases between. The length of the CDR3 is 13 residues.

The CDR3 nucleotides are TGTGCCAGCAGCCAGGGGGCCAACTATGGCTACACCTTC. Translation: CASSQGANYGYTF. This rearrangement joins TRBV14 to TRBJ1-2, with D perhaps TRBD1 (6 bases). The length of the CDR3 is 13 residues. The V end was cut by 3 bases, the J end by 2 bases, with 7 bases between. Germline CDR1 SGHDN, CDR2 FVKESK.

For the CDR3, the DNA is TGTGCCTGGGGGATGGGAAAGAGTAATCAGCCCCAGCATTTT. This codes for CAWGMGKSNQPQHF. The chain has TRBV30 and TRBJ1-5, with no clear D. The germline V gene encodes CDR1 GTSNPN and CDR2 SVGIG (reference sequence). The V end was cut by 5 bases, the J end by 4 bases, with 15 bases between. This CDR3 has 14 residues.

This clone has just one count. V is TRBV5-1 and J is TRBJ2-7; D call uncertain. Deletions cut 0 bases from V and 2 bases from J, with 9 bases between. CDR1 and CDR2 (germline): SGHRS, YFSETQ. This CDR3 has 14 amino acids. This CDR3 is CASSLGFPPYEQYF. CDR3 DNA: TGCGCCAGCAGCTTGGGATTTCCCCCCTACGAGCAGTACTTC.

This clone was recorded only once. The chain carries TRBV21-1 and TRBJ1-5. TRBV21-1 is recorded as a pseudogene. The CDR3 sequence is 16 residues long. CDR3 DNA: TGTGCCAGCAGCAAGGGAAAGGGCCCTGGCAGTCAGCCCCAGCATTTT. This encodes CASSKGKGPGSQPQHF.

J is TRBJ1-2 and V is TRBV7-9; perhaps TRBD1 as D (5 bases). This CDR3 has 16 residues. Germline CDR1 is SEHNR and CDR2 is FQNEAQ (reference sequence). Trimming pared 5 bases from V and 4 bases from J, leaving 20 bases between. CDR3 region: CASSAARGRSGYGYTF. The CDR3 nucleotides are TGTGCCAGCAGCGCCGCCCGGGGGAGGTCTGGCTATGGCTACACCTTC.

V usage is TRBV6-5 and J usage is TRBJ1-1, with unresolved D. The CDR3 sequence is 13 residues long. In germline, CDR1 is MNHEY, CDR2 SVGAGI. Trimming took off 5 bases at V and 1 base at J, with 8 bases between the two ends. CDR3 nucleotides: TGTGCCAGCAGTCCCTACCCGAACACTGAAGCTTTCTTT. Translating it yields CASSPYPNTEAFF.

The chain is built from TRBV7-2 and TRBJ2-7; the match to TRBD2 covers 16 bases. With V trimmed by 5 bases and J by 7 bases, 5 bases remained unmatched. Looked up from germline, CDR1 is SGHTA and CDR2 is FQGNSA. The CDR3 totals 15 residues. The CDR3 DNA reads TGTGCCAGCAGCCCGGGACTAGCGGGAGGGGTAGAGCAGTACTTC. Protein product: CASSPGLAGGVEQYF.

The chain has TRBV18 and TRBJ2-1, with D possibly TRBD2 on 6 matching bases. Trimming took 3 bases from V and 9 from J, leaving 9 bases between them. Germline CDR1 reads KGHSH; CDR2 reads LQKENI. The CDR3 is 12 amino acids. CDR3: CASSPAAGEQFF. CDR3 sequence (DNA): TGTGCCAGCTCACCTGCAGCGGGTGAGCAGTTCTTC.

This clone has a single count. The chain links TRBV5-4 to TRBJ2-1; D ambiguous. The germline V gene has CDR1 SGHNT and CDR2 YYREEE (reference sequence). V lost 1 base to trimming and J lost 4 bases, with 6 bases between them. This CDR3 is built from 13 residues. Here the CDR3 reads CASSLRGYNEQFF. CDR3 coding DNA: TGTGCCAGCAGCTTGCGAGGATACAATGAGCAGTTCTTC. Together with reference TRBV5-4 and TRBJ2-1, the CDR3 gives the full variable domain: ETGVTQSPTHLIKTRGQQVTLRCSSQSGHNTVSWYQQALGQGPQFIFQYYREEENGRGNFPPRFSGLQFPNYSSELNVNALELDDSALYLCASSLRGYNEQFFGPGTRLTVL.

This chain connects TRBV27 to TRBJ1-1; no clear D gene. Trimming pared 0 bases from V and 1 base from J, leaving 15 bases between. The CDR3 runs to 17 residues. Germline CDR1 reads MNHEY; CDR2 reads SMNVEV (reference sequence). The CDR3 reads CASSLSSYGHQNTEAFF. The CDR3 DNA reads TGTGCCAGCAGTTTATCCTCATATGGGCACCAGAACACTGAAGCTTTCTTT.

The DNA of the CDR3 is TGTGCCAGTAGTTTCCTAGCGGGGGCCGTAGGGAATGAGCAGTTCTTC. Amino acid sequence: CASSFLAGAVGNEQFF. This rearrangement joins TRBV19 to TRBJ2-1, with 10 bases that match TRBD2. From germline, CDR1 is LNHDA and CDR2 SQIVND (reference sequence). With 5 bases clipped from V and 7 bases from J, the junction kept 11 bases outside the gene matches. The CDR3 sequence is 16 residues long.

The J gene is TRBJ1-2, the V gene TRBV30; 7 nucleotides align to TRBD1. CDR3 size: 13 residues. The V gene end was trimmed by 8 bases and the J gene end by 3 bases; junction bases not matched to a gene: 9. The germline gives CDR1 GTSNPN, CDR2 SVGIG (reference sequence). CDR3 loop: CAGETGRDYGYTF. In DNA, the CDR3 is TGTGCCGGGGAGACAGGGAGGGACTATGGCTACACCTTC.

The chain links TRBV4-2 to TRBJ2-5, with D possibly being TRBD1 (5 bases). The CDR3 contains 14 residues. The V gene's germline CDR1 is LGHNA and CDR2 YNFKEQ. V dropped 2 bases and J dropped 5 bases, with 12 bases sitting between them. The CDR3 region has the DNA TGTGCCAGCAGCCAATCGACAGATCGGGAGACCCAGTACTTC. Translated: CASSQSTDRETQYF.

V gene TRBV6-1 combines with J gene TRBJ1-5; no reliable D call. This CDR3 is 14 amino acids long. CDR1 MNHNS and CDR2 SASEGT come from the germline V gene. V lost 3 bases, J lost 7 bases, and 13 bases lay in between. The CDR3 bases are TGTGCCAGCAGTGAGGTAGGGTATGAACAGCCCCAGCATTTT. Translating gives CASSEVGYEQPQHF.